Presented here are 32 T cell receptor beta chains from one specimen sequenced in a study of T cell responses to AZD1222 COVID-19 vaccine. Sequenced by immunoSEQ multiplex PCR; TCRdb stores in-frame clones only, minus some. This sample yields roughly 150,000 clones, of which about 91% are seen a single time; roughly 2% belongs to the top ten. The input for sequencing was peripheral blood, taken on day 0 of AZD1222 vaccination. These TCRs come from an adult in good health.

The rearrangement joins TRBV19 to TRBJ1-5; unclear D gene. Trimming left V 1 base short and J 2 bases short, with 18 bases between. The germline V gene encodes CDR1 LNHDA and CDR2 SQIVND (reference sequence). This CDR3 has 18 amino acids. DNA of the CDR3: TGTGCCAGTAGTATAGTTTCTGGATGGGGTTCGCGCAATCAGCCCCAGCATTTT. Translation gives CASSIVSGWGSRNQPQHF. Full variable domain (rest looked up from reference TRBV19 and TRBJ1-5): DGGITQSPKYLFRKEGQNVTLSCEQNLNHDAMYWYRQDPGQGLRLIYYSQIVNDFQKGDIAEGYSVSREKKESFPLTVTSAQKNPTAFYLCASSIVSGWGSRNQPQHFGDGTRLSIL.

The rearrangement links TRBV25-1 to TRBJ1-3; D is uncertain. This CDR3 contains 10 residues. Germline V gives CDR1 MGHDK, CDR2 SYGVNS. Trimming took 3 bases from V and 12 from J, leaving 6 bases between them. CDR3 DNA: TGTGCCAGCAGTGACCGGGACATATATTTT. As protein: CASSDRDIYF.

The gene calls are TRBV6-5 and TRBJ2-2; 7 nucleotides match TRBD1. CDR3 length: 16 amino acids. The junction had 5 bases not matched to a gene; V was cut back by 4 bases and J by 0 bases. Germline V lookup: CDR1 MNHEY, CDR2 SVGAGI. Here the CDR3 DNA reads TGTGCCAGCAGTTCCCTGGGACAGACGAACACCGGGGAGCTGTTTTTT. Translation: CASSSLGQTNTGELFF.

As DNA, the CDR3 is TGTGCCAGCAGTTACTCGGTTGGGACCTCCAATGAGCAGTTCTTC. It translates to CASSYSVGTSNEQFF. This chain joins TRBV6-6 and TRBJ2-1, with D possibly called TRBD1 or TRBD2 (5 bases each). Germline V CDR1 and CDR2: MNHNY, SVGAGI (reference sequence). V was clipped by 0 bases and J by 6 bases, with 12 bases between them. The CDR3 is made up of 15 amino acids.

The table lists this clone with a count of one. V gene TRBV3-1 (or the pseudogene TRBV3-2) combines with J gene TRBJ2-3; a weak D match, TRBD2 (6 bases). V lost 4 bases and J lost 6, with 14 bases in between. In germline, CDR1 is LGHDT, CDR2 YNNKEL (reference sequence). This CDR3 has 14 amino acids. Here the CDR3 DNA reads TGTGCCAGCAGCCGCTGGGGGGAGCCGGATACGCAGTATTTT. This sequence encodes CASSRWGEPDTQYF.

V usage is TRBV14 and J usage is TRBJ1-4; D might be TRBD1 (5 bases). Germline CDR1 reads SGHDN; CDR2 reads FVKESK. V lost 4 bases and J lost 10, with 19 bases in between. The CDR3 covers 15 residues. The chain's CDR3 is CASSPDSPLRGKLFF. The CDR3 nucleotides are TGTGCCAGCAGCCCCGACAGCCCTCTAAGAGGAAAACTGTTTTTT.

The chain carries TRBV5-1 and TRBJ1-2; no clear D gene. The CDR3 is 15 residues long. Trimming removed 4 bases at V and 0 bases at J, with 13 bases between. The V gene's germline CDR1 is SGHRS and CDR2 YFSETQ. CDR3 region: CASSPAGRANYGYTF. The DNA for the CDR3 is TGCGCCAGCAGCCCCGCAGGCAGAGCTAACTATGGCTACACCTTC.

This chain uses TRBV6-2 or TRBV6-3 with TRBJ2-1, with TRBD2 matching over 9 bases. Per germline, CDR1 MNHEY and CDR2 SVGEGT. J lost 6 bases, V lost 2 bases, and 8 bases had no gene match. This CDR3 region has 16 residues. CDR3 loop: CASSYPRGGSRNEQFF. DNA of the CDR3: TGTGCCAGCAGTTACCCGCGGGGGGGTTCCCGCAATGAGCAGTTCTTC.

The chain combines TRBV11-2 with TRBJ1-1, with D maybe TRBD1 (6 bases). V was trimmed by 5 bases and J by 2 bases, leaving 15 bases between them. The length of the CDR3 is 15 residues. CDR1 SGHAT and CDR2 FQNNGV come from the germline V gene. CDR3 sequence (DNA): TGTGCCAGCAGCGCCGGGAACAGGGATAACACTGAAGCTTTCTTT. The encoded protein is CASSAGNRDNTEAFF.

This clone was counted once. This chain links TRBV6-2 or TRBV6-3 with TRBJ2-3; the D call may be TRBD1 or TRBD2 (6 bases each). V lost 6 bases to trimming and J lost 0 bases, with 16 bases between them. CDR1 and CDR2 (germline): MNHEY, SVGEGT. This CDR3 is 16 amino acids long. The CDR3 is CASSWGQGRSTDTQYF. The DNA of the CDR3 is TGTGCCAGCAGCTGGGGCCAGGGGAGGAGCACAGATACGCAGTATTTT.

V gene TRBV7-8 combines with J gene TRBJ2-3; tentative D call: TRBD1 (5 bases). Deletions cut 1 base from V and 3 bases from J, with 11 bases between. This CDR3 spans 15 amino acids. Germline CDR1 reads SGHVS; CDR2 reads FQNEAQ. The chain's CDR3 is CASSLGAGLTDTQYF. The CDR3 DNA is TGTGCCAGCAGCTTAGGGGCAGGGCTAACAGATACGCAGTATTTT. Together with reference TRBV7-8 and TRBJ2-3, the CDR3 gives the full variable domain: GAGVSQSPRYKVAKRGQDVALRCDPISGHVSLFWYQQALGQGPEFLTYFQNEAQLDKSGLPSDRFFAERPEGSVSTLKIQRTQQEDSAVYLCASSLGAGLTDTQYFGPGTRLTVL.

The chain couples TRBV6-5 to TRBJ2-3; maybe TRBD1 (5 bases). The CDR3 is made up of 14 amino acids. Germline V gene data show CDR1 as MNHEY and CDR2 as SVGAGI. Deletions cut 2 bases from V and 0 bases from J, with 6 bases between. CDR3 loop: CASSYAGSTDTQYF. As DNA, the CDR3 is TGTGCCAGCAGTTACGCAGGGAGCACAGATACGCAGTATTTT.

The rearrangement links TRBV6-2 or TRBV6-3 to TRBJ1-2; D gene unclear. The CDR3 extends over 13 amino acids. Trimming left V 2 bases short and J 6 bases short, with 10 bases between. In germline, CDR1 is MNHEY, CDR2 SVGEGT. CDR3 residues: CASSYGLPDGYTF. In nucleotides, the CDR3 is TGTGCCAGCAGTTACGGTCTCCCGGATGGCTACACCTTC.

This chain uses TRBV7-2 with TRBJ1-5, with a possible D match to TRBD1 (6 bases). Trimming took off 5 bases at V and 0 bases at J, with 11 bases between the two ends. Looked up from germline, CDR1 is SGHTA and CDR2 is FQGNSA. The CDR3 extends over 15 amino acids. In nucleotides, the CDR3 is TGTGCCAGCAGCAGGGACACTTATAGCAATCAGCCCCAGCATTTT. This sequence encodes CASSRDTYSNQPQHF.

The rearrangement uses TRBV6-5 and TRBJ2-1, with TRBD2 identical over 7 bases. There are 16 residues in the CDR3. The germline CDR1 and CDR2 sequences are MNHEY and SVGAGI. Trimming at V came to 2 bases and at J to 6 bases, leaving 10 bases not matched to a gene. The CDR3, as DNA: TGTGCCAGCAGTTACCAGGCGGGAGTCCCTCGCAATGAGCAGTTCTTC. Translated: CASSYQAGVPRNEQFF.

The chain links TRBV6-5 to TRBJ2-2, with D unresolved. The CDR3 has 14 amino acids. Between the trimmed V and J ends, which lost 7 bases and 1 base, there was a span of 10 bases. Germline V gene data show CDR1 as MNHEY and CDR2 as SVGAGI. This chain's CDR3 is CASTRAKNTGELFF. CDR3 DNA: TGTGCCAGCACTAGGGCGAAGAACACCGGGGAGCTGTTTTTT.

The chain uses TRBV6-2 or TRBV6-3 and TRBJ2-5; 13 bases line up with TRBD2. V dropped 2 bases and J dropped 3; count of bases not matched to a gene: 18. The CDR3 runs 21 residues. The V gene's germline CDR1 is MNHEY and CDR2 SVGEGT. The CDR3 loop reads CASSYPGPEGPGTSGEETQYF. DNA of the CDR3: TGTGCCAGCAGTTACCCCGGACCCGAGGGACCCGGGACTAGCGGGGAAGAGACCCAGTACTTC.

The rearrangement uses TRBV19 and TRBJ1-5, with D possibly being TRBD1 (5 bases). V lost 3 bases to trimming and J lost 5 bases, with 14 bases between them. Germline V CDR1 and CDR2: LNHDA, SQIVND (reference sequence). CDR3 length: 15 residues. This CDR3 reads CASSILGGYDQPQHF. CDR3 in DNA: TGTGCCAGTAGTATTCTTGGGGGATACGATCAGCCCCAGCATTTT.

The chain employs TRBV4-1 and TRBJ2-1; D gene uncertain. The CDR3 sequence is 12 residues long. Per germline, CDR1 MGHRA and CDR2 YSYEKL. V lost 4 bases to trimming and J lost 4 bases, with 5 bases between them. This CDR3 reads CASSLPYNEQFF. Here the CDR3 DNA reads TGCGCCAGCAGCCTACCGTACAATGAGCAGTTCTTC.

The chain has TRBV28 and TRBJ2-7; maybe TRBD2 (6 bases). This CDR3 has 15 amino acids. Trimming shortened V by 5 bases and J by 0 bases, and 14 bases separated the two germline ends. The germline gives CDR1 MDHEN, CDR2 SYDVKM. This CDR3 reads CASSNRGTSSYEQYF. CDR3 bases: TGTGCCAGCAGTAACCGGGGGACGAGCTCCTACGAGCAGTACTTC.

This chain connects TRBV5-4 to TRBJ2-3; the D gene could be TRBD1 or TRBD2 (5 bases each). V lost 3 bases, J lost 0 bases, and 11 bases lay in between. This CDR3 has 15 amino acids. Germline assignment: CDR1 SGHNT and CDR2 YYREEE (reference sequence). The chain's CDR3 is CASSSGRSSTDTQYF. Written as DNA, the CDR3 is TGTGCCAGCAGCTCGGGACGTTCAAGCACAGATACGCAGTATTTT.

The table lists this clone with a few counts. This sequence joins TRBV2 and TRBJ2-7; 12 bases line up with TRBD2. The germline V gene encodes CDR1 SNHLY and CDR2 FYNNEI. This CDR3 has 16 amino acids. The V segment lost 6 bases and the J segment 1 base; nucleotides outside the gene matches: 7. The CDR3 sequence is CASRGGLAGASYEQYF. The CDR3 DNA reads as TGTGCCAGCAGGGGGGGACTAGCGGGTGCTTCCTACGAGCAGTACTTC.

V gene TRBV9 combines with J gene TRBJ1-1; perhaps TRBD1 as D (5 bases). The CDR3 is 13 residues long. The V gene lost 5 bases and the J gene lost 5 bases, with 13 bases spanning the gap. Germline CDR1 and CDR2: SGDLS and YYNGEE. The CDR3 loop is CASSLGGETEAFF. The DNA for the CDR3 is TGTGCCAGCAGTCTGGGAGGGGAAACTGAAGCTTTCTTT.

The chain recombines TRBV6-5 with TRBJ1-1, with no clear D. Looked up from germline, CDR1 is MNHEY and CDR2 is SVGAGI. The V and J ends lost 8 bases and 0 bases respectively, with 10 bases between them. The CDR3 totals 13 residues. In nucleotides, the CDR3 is TGTGCCAGCCCTAATGTCCTGAACACTGAAGCTTTCTTT. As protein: CASPNVLNTEAFF.

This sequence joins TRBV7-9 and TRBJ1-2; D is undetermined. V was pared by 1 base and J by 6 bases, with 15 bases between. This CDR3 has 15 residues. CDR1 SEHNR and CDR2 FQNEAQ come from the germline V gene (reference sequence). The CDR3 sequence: CASSLEAGGFDGYTF. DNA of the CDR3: TGTGCCAGCAGCTTAGAAGCCGGAGGGTTCGATGGCTACACCTTC. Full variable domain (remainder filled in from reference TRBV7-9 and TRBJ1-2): DTGVSQNPRHKITKRGQNVTFRCDPISEHNRLYWYRQTLGQGPEFLTYFQNEAQLEKSRLLSDRFSAERPKGSFSTLEIQRTEQGDSAMYLCASSLEAGGFDGYTFGSGTRLTVV.

The CDR3 region is CASSQEIGTGGIGYTF. In DNA, the CDR3 is TGTGCCAGCAGCCAAGAGATTGGGACAGGGGGGATTGGCTACACCTTC. The chain is built from TRBV4-2 and TRBJ1-2; 11 bases line up with TRBD1. The V gene end was trimmed by 0 bases and the J gene end by 7 bases; junction bases not matched to a gene: 7. This CDR3 has 16 residues. CDR1 and CDR2 (germline): LGHNA, YNFKEQ.

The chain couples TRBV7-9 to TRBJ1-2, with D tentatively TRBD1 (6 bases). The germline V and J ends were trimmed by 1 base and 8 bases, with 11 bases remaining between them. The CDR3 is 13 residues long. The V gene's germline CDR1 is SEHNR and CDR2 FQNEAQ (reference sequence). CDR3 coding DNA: TGTGCCAGCAGCTTAGGGGACATGGGGGGCTACACCTTC. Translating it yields CASSLGDMGGYTF.

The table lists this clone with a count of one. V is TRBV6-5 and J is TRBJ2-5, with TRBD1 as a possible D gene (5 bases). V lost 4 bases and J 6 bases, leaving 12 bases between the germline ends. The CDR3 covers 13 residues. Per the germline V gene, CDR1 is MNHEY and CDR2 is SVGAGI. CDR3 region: CASSFGHAKTQYF. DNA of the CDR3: TGTGCCAGCAGTTTCGGACACGCCAAGACCCAGTACTTC.

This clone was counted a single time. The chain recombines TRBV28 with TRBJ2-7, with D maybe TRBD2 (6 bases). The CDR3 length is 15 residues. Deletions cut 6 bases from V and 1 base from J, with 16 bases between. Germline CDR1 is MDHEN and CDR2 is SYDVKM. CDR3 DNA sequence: TGTGCCAGCAGGAGGAGGGGCGGCCCTTCCTACGAGCAGTACTTC. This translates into CASRRRGGPSYEQYF.

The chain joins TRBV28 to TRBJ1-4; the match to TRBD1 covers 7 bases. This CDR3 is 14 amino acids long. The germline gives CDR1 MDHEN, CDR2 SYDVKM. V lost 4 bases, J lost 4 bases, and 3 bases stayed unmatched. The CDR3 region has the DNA TGTGCCAGCAGTTCCAGGGGGTTTAATGAAAAACTGTTTTTT. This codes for CASSSRGFNEKLFF.

The CDR3 DNA follows: TGTGCCAGCAGCGTAGTAGACGTCTGGGACGGTAACAATGAGCAGTTCTTC. As protein: CASSVVDVWDGNNEQFF. The rearrangement joins TRBV9 to TRBJ2-1; D is perhaps TRBD1 or TRBD2 (5 bases each). V was clipped by 0 bases and J by 5 bases, with 18 bases between them. The CDR3 is made up of 17 amino acids. CDR1 and CDR2 (germline): SGDLS, YYNGEE.

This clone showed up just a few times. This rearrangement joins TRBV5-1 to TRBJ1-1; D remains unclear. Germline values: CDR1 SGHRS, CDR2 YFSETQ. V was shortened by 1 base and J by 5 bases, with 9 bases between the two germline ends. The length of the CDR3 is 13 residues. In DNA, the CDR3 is TGCGCCAGCAGCTTGTTTGCGAGAACTGAAGCTTTCTTT. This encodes CASSLFARTEAFF.